This T cell receptor beta chain was documented in a study of response to subunit inactivated influenza vaccine. TCRdb analysed the RT-PCR reads with MiXCR anew, one entry per CDR3 protein. The sample has around 850,000 distinct CDR3 sequences; approximately 17% are singletons. Remarks on this clonotype: Its cognate antigen is unknown.

Study conclusions and caveats: Each seasonal flu vaccination may recruit only limited new T cells, authors suggested.

This sequence originates from a man aged 45 to 65 who received an inactivated influenza vaccine. Material: PBMCs from blood, obtained about 5 days after vaccination.

CDR3 sequence reads: CSATSPGPAFVETQYF. In DNA, the CDR3 is TGCAGTGCTACTTCTCCCGGGCCAGCTTTCGTAGAGACCCAGTACTTC. This rearrangement joins TRBV20-1 to TRBJ2-5; D gene ambiguous. Germline V lookup: CDR1 DFQATT, CDR2 SNEGSKA (reference sequence). This CDR3 comprises 16 residues. Trimming stripped 4 bases from V and 4 bases from J, with 22 bases between.